The rows below give T cell receptor beta chains drawn from one sample of a study of cytomegalovirus exposure and HLA in healthy donors. Profiling relied on immunoSEQ multiplex PCR, and the TCRdb table lists in-frame clones only, not all of them. The sample has about 140,000 clones, 70% to 90% seen once. The sequencing sample was made of PBMCs. The receptors come from a woman aged 35 to 49 in good health and CMV-seropositive. Both conserved end residues are part of each CDR3. Fields, in order: clone size, D gene, V gene, J gene, CDR3 DNA, CDR3 protein. A D gene is named only where the DNA matches it firmly. Not all rows give a size; the values are once, few, many and, for expanded clones, a class.

.	.	TRBV30	TRBJ2-3	TGTGCCTGGAGTGTCCCCAGGGGACGTGGCACAGATACGCAGTATTTT	CAWSVPRGRGTDTQYF
.	.	TRBV19	TRBJ1-1	TGTGCCAGTACTGTGGGGGCAGGGAACACTGAAGCTTTCTTT	CASTVGAGNTEAFF
.	TRBD2	TRBV4-3	TRBJ2-1	TGCGCCAGCAGCCAAGGGATTTATTTTGGCGGGGGGGCTTATAATGAGCAGTTCTTC	CASSQGIYFGGGAYNEQFF
.	.	TRBV11-1	TRBJ2-7	TGTGCCAGCAGTATATTTAGCTACGAGCAGTACTTC	CASSIFSYEQYF
.	.	TRBV6-5	TRBJ2-1	TGTGCCAGCAGTTACGGCTTAATGGGGGCTTATGAGCAGTTCTTC	CASSYGLMGAYEQFF
.	TRBD1	TRBV5-5	TRBJ1-2	TGTGCCAGCAAACCTGACACAGGGGCGAGAAACGGCTACACCTTC	CASKPDTGARNGYTF
.	.	TRBV2	TRBJ2-7	TGTGCCAGCAGTCTTGGACAGTCCTACGAGCAGTACTTC	CASSLGQSYEQYF
few	.	TRBV6-5	TRBJ1-5	TGTGCCAGCAGTCGCAGGGGTTCAAATCAGCCCCAGCATTTT	CASSRRGSNQPQHF
.	TRBD2	TRBV7-9	TRBJ2-1	TGTGCCAGCAGCTCCCGACTAGCGGGAGAGTTAGACAATGAGCAGTTCTTC	CASSSRLAGELDNEQFF
.	TRBD1	TRBV30	TRBJ2-7	TGTGCCTGGGCTGCGGGACAGGGCACCTACGAGCAGTACTTC	CAWAAGQGTYEQYF
.	TRBD1	TRBV7-6	TRBJ1-3	TGTGCCAGCAGCCTACAGACAGGGAACTCTGGAAACACCATATATTTT	CASSLQTGNSGNTIYF
.	.	TRBV20-1	TRBJ1-1	TGCAGTGCTAAACCACAGGTTGAAGCTTTCTTT	CSAKPQVEAFF
.	TRBD1	TRBV27	TRBJ2-7	TGTGCCAGCAGTTCTCTAACCGGGACAGGGGCCTACGAGCAGTACTTC	CASSSLTGTGAYEQYF
.	TRBD2	TRBV7-8	TRBJ2-2	TGTGCCAGCAGCTTAGCTAGCGGGGAGAAATACGGGGAGCTGTTTTTT	CASSLASGEKYGELFF
.	.	TRBV18	TRBJ1-1	TGTGCCAGCTCACTGCAGGACACTGAAGCTTTCTTT	CASSLQDTEAFF
.	TRBD2	TRBV9	TRBJ2-3	TGTGCCAGCAGCCCCCGGGACTACACAGATACGCAGTATTTT	CASSPRDYTDTQYF
.	.	TRBV30	TRBJ2-7	TGTGCCTGGAGTGTACAGGGTTCCTACGAGCAGTACTTC	CAWSVQGSYEQYF
.	.	TRBV18	TRBJ2-7	TGTGCCAGCTCTCCGAGCGTTATTACCTACGAGCAGTACTTC	CASSPSVITYEQYF
.	.	TRBV28	TRBJ1-5	TGTGCCAGCAGTTTCGCGGGTCCCCTCAATCAGCCCCAGCATTTT	CASSFAGPLNQPQHF
.	.	TRBV28	TRBJ2-7	TGTGCCAGCAGTTGGGAGAGGAGGGAGCAGTACTTC	CASSWERREQYF
.	TRBD2	TRBV5-1	TRBJ2-5	TGCGCCAGCAGCTTGGCCGGGCTAGCGGGAGGGCGTGAGACCCAGTACTTC	CASSLAGLAGGRETQYF
.	.	TRBV15	TRBJ2-7	TGTGCCACCAGCAGAGATGCGAACCTAGCGTACTCCTACGAGCAGTACTTC	CATSRDANLAYSYEQYF
.	TRBD1	TRBV7-3	TRBJ2-1	TGTGCCAGCAGCAGCCGACAGGGGGCTTGGAATGAGCAGTTCTTC	CASSSRQGAWNEQFF
few	.	TRBV18	TRBJ1-3	TGTGCCAGCTCACCGGAGAGCACCATATATTTT	CASSPESTIYF
.	.	TRBV4-3	TRBJ1-6	TGCGCCAGCAGCCAAGATCTCAGGTCCGTGGGTCATTCACCCCTCCACTTT	CASSQDLRSVGHSPLHF
.	TRBD2	TRBV18	TRBJ2-2	TGTGCCAGCTCACAGAGCGGGAGGGCGAACACCGGGGAGCTGTTTTTT	CASSQSGRANTGELFF
.	TRBD1	TRBV28	TRBJ1-6	TGTGCCAGCGGAACCGGGACAGGGAGGACCCAATCACCCCTCCACTTT	CASGTGTGRTQSPLHF
.	TRBD1	TRBV27	TRBJ2-6	TGTGCCAGCAGTTTAAAAGGGGGCATTCTTTCTGGGGCCAACGTCCTGACTTTC	CASSLKGGILSGANVLTF
.	.	TRBV27	TRBJ1-2	TGTGCCAGCGGAGCCCCGTTTAAGGGCTACACCTTC	CASGAPFKGYTF
.	TRBD1	TRBV7-2	TRBJ1-4	TGTGCCAGCAGCTTACGACAGGGGACTAATGAAAAACTGTTTTTT	CASSLRQGTNEKLFF
.	.	TRBV7-2	TRBJ2-6	TGTGCCAGCAGCTTAGGGATAGGGGTAGCAGGGGCCAACGTCCTGACTTTC	CASSLGIGVAGANVLTF
.	.	TRBV14	TRBJ2-3	TGTGCCAGCAGCCGAAATCTAATAGCTACGCAGTATTTT	CASSRNLIATQYF
.	TRBD2	TRBV5-4	TRBJ2-5	TGTGCCAGCAGCCTAGGGACTAGCGGGATTGAAGAGACCCAGTACTTC	CASSLGTSGIEETQYF
.	.	TRBV6-6	TRBJ2-7	TGTGCCAGCAGTTACGCGGAACCCTCCTACGAGCAGTACTTC	CASSYAEPSYEQYF
.	TRBD1	TRBV2	TRBJ2-1	TGTGCCAGCAGACAGGGGAGCTCCTACAATGAGCAGTTCTTC	CASRQGSSYNEQFF
.	.	TRBV10-3	TRBJ1-6	TGTGCCACGCGGAGCGCGGATTCACCCCTCCACTTT	CATRSADSPLHF
.	.	TRBV27	TRBJ1-6	TGTGCCAGCAGTCTTATCAATTCACCCCTCCACTTT	CASSLINSPLHF
.	.	TRBV7-2	TRBJ2-5	TGTGCCAGCAGCGGTACTAGGGGGGGTGTGTCCCAGTACTTC	CASSGTRGGVSQYF
.	.	TRBV5-4	TRBJ2-2	TGTGCCAGCAGCTTGGATCCGGGGGCGAACACCGGGGAGCTGTTTTTT	CASSLDPGANTGELFF
.	TRBD2	TRBV30	TRBJ2-3	TGTGCCATCTCGGGACTAGCGGGCGCAAGAGATACGCAGTATTTT	CAISGLAGARDTQYF
.	.	TRBV6-6	TRBJ2-7	TGTGCCAGCAGCCGACACTCCTACGAGCAGTACTTC	CASSRHSYEQYF
.	TRBD1	TRBV2	TRBJ1-2	TGTGCCAGCAGCGAGACAGGGAGCTATGGCTACACCTTC	CASSETGSYGYTF
few	TRBD1	TRBV6-4	TRBJ1-1	TGTGCCAGCAGTGAACCACAGGGGATCGGCACTGAAGCTTTCTTT	CASSEPQGIGTEAFF
.	.	TRBV19	TRBJ1-6	TGTGCCAGTAAACAGGGTATCAATTCACCCCTCCACTTT	CASKQGINSPLHF
.	.	TRBV7-7	TRBJ1-1	TGTGCTAGCAGCTTACCAGGCGGGAAGAACACTGAAGCTTTCTTT	CASSLPGGKNTEAFF
once	.	TRBV10-2	TRBJ2-7	TGCGCCGACAGCGCCAGGGGGCGCGGGGGCTCCTACGAGCAGTACTTC	CADSARGRGGSYEQYF
once	TRBD1	TRBV10-1	TRBJ1-1	TGCGCCAGCAGACGACAGGGTAGGAACTCTGAAGCTTTCTTT	CASRRQGRNSEAFF
.	.	TRBV29-1	TRBJ1-1	TGCAGCGTCTTGAAAAGCGGCCAAGCCATGAACACTGAAGCTTTCTTT	CSVLKSGQAMNTEAFF
.	TRBD1	TRBV5-4	TRBJ2-5	TGTGCCAGCAGCCCCGGGACAGCGAACCACCTGGAGACCCAGTACTTC	CASSPGTANHLETQYF
.	TRBD2	TRBV5-1	TRBJ2-1	TGCGCCAGCAGCACCGGGACTAGCGGGAGTAAGTTCTTC	CASSTGTSGSKFF
.	TRBD1	TRBV5-1	TRBJ2-5	TGCGCCAGCCGGACAGGGCCCCTGAGGGAGACCCAGTACTTC	CASRTGPLRETQYF
once	TRBD1	TRBV5-4	TRBJ1-6	TGTGCCAGCAGCTTGGCGGGACAGTATAATTCACCCCTCCACTTT	CASSLAGQYNSPLHF
.	TRBD1	TRBV9	TRBJ2-2	TGTGCCAGCTCGCAACCCCGCGGGACAGGGAACACCGGGGAGCTGTTTTTT	CASSQPRGTGNTGELFF
.	.	TRBV6-1	TRBJ1-5	TGTGCCAGCAGTAGAAGTACCAATTCGGATCAGCCCCAGCATTTT	CASSRSTNSDQPQHF
.	TRBD1	TRBV27	TRBJ2-1	TGTGCCAGCAGTTCCCGGTTTAAAGGGACAGGGAACAATGAGCAGTTCTTC	CASSSRFKGTGNNEQFF
.	.	TRBV9	TRBJ2-2	TGTGCCAGCAGCGTCCGACCCCGAGTGGCGGCGATTAACACCGGGGAGCTGTTTTTT	CASSVRPRVAAINTGELFF
.	.	TRBV5-1	TRBJ2-3	TGCGCCAGCAGTAGTAATAGCGGATACACAGATACGCAGTATTTT	CASSSNSGYTDTQYF
.	.	TRBV5-6	TRBJ2-2	TGTGCCAGCAGCTTTTCACTTGGAGGCACCGGGGAGCTGTTTTTT	CASSFSLGGTGELFF
.	TRBD1	TRBV28	TRBJ1-3	TGTGCCAGCAGTCTGGAACTGAGACAGGGAGGATCTGGAAACACCATATATTTT	CASSLELRQGGSGNTIYF